Here is one T cell receptor (beta chain) with its context. This entry comes from a study of T cells in Graves' hyperthyroidism and ophthalmopathy. Trimming cost V 1 base and J 3 bases, with 13 bases left between them. Germline CDR1 is DFQATT and CDR2 is SNEGSKA (reference sequence). The CDR3 is 15 amino acids. Amplification of TCR beta CDR3 regions was performed using RNA transcripts as template. HTBI primers were employed in a first-round RT-PCR of the TCR CDR3. TCRdb fed the multiplex PCR reads into MiXCR, producing one record per CDR3 protein. The sample includes around 540,000 distinct CDR3 sequences, under 60% of them seen just once. Graves' hyperthyroidism qualified as stable when ophthalmopathy did not progress within 18 months. Recently diagnosed hyperthyroidism of less than 2 months' duration affected patients aged 18 to 65. Not enrolled were patients with uncontrolled infection, other autoimmune disease, pregnancy or lactation. On the basis of clinical symptoms, serum thyroxine and TRAb, thyroid ultrasound and orbital computed tomography, diagnoses were made.

The origin of this receptor is a woman aged 18-35 years with Graves' hyperthyroidism. The sequenced sample consisted of peripheral blood or thyroid tissue (not recorded which). The chain links TRBV20-1 to TRBJ1-3, with D perhaps matching TRBD1 (5 bases). The CDR3 DNA follows: TGCAGTGCTAGAGGGTTCGGGACGGGTGGAAACACCATATATTTT. The encoded protein is CSARGFGTGGNTIYF.